Listed here are 32 T cell receptor beta chains from one sample, sequenced in a study of T cells in localized non-small cell lung cancer. Here immunoSEQ multiplex PCR was the method, and the copy in TCRdb shows in-frame clones only, minus some. This table holds approximately 1,300 clones, 30% to 45% found once. This sample comprised lung tumor tissue, obtained before any cancer treatment. These receptor sequences come from a woman between 18 and 50 years old with stage I lung adenocarcinoma.

In this sample, this clone turned up a few times. The J gene is TRBJ2-7, the V gene TRBV29-1, with TRBD2 identical over 10 bases. Germline-derived CDR1 and CDR2 are SQVTM and ANQGSEA. Trimming at V came to 5 bases and at J to 7 bases, leaving 8 bases not matched to a gene. The CDR3 is 13 residues long. The CDR3 nucleotides are TGCAGCGTTTTTACTAGCGGGACCAGGGAGCAGTACTTC. This translates into CSVFTSGTREQYF.

This clone was seen more than once but under ten times. The gene calls are TRBV10-3 and TRBJ2-2, with 8 bases lining up with TRBD2. The CDR3 is made up of 13 amino acids. The junction had 4 bases not matched to a gene; V was cut back by 10 bases and J by 3 bases. From germline, CDR1 is ENHRY and CDR2 SYGVKD. The CDR3 loop is CATKAGDTGELFF. DNA of the CDR3: TGTGCCACCAAAGCGGGAGACACCGGGGAGCTGTTTTTT.

V gene TRBV19 combines with J gene TRBJ1-1; D might be TRBD1 (5 bases). Trimming stripped 7 bases from V and 4 bases from J, with 10 bases between. CDR1 and CDR2 (germline): LNHDA, SQIVND (reference sequence). The CDR3 runs to 12 residues. CDR3: CASKKGSTEAFF. CDR3 coding DNA: TGTGCCAGTAAGAAGGGGAGCACTGAAGCTTTCTTT.

In its sample, this clone was seen a few times. The chain carries TRBV30 and TRBJ1-5; tentatively, D is TRBD1 (5 bases). Germline CDR1 GTSNPN, CDR2 SVGIG (reference sequence). The CDR3 totals 14 residues. Trimming took off 0 bases at V and 5 bases at J, with 11 bases between the two ends. The CDR3 protein is CAWSVGRVDQPQHF. As DNA, the CDR3 is TGTGCCTGGAGTGTAGGCAGGGTCGATCAGCCCCAGCATTTT.

The chain employs TRBV7-6 and TRBJ1-4, with 10 bases that match TRBD1. This CDR3 is built from 14 residues. The V segment lost 3 bases and the J segment 8 bases; nucleotides outside the gene matches: 3. Per the germline V gene, CDR1 is SGHVS and CDR2 is FNYEAQ. The CDR3 bases are TGTGCCAGCAGCTTGACAGGGGGCAGGGAAAAACTGTTTTTT. Protein product: CASSLTGGREKLFF. Filled out from reference TRBV7-6 and TRBJ1-4, the complete variable domain reads GAGVSQSPRYKVTKRGQDVALRCDPISGHVSLYWYRQALGQGPEFLTYFNYEAQQDKSGLPNDRFSAERPEGSISTLTIQRTEQRDSAMYRCASSLTGGREKLFFGSGTQLSVL.

This clone was detected only a few times. In nucleotides, the CDR3 is TGCAGCGTCAGGGGCCAGGTGGATGAGCAGTTCTTC. Its protein is CSVRGQVDEQFF. The chain couples TRBV29-1 to TRBJ2-1; weak D call: TRBD1 (6 bases). CDR1 is SQVTM, CDR2 ANQGSEA, per germline. CDR3 length: 12 residues. Trimming cost V 6 bases and J 8 bases, with 14 bases left between them.

This clone has a handful of counts. J is TRBJ1-5 and V is TRBV6-8, with D unresolved. This CDR3 contains 13 residues. Germline CDR1 is MNHGY and CDR2 is SAAAGT. The germline V and J ends were trimmed by 9 bases and 0 bases, with 9 bases remaining between them. CDR3 DNA sequence: TGTGCCAGTAAAGTGGATAGCAATCAGCCCCAGCATTTT. This codes for CASKVDSNQPQHF.

V is TRBV18 and J is TRBJ1-1; D possibly corresponds to TRBD1 (6 bases). This CDR3 spans 12 amino acids. Trimming cost V 1 base and J 8 bases, with 8 bases left between them. Looked up from germline, CDR1 is KGHSH and CDR2 is LQKENI. In DNA form, the CDR3 reads TGTGCCAGCTCACCACTCCAGGGGGAAGCTTTCTTT. Its translation is CASSPLQGEAFF.

Here the CDR3 DNA reads TGTGCCAGCAGCTCGGGACTGTTGAACACTGAAGCTTTCTTT. The encoded protein is CASSSGLLNTEAFF. The chain recombines TRBV11-3 with TRBJ1-1; possibly TRBD1 for D (5 bases). Germline CDR1 SGHNT, CDR2 YENEEA. Trimming left V 4 bases short and J 0 bases short, with 9 bases between. CDR3 size: 14 residues.

The J gene is TRBJ2-5, the V gene TRBV19; 7 bases line up with TRBD1. V trimming: 3 bases; J trimming: 3 bases; junction bases outside the gene matches: 7. Germline CDR1 and CDR2: LNHDA and SQIVND (reference sequence). The CDR3 has 15 amino acids. CDR3 DNA sequence: TGTGCCAGTAGTATGGACTTCGACAGGGAAGAGACCCAGTACTTC. Amino acids: CASSMDFDREETQYF. The whole variable domain, filled in from reference TRBV19 and TRBJ2-5, reads DGGITQSPKYLFRKEGQNVTLSCEQNLNHDAMYWYRQDPGQGLRLIYYSQIVNDFQKGDIAEGYSVSREKKESFPLTVTSAQKNPTAFYLCASSMDFDREETQYFGPGTRLLVL.

This chain connects TRBV18 to TRBJ2-5, with 10 positions matching TRBD1. J gave up 0 bases and V 8 bases, and 3 bases lay outside the gene matches. Germline V gene sequence: CDR1 KGHSH, CDR2 LQKENI. The CDR3 totals 14 residues. CDR3 loop: CASAGQGNQETQYF. The CDR3 nucleotides are TGTGCCAGCGCGGGACAGGGGAACCAAGAGACCCAGTACTTC.

The rearrangement joins TRBV4-3 to TRBJ2-7; 7 bases fit TRBD1. J was trimmed by 3 bases and V by 0 bases; bases with no gene match: 5. Germline V gene lookup returns CDR1 LGHNA and CDR2 YSLEER. This CDR3 is 15 amino acids long. CDR3 sequence reads: CASSQDRDSRYEQYF. The DNA of the CDR3 is TGCGCCAGCAGCCAAGACCGGGACAGCCGCTACGAGCAGTACTTC.

J is TRBJ2-5 and V is TRBV19; 9 bases fit TRBD2. V was clipped by 3 bases and J by 5 bases; unmatched bases: 10. The CDR3 has 16 residues. Germline V CDR1 and CDR2: LNHDA, SQIVND (reference sequence). CDR3 in amino acids: CASSISIAGEVETQYF. CDR3 in DNA: TGTGCCAGTAGTATTTCGATAGCGGGAGAGGTGGAGACCCAGTACTTC. Supplemented by reference TRBV19 and TRBJ2-5, the full variable domain reads DGGITQSPKYLFRKEGQNVTLSCEQNLNHDAMYWYRQDPGQGLRLIYYSQIVNDFQKGDIAEGYSVSREKKESFPLTVTSAQKNPTAFYLCASSISIAGEVETQYFGPGTRLLVL.

The rearrangement joins TRBV11-3 to TRBJ2-3; D is uncertain. CDR3 size: 14 residues. Germline CDR1 reads SGHNT; CDR2 reads YENEEA. V lost 1 base and J lost 0, with 5 bases in between. CDR3 nucleotide sequence: TGTGCCAGCAGCTTAGGGTCTAGCACAGATACGCAGTATTTT. Protein sequence: CASSLGSSTDTQYF.

This clone has a handful of counts. The chain combines TRBV6-7 with TRBJ2-3; D remains ambiguous. TRBV6-7 has ORF status, its function being uncertain. V lost 5 bases, J lost 2 bases, and 14 bases lay in between. The CDR3 sequence is 15 residues long. The CDR3 spells CASSASRRFTDTQYF. The CDR3 DNA follows: TGTGCCAGCAGTGCCTCTAGACGGTTCACAGATACGCAGTATTTT.

This clone showed up just a few times. This chain links TRBV28 with TRBJ1-2, with no clear D. From germline, CDR1 is MDHEN and CDR2 SYDVKM. V was clipped by 5 bases and J by 6 bases, with 16 bases between them. CDR3 length equals 14 residues. CDR3 sequence reads: CASSEKSRSNGYTF. As DNA, the CDR3 is TGTGCCAGCAGTGAGAAGTCCCGCTCGAATGGCTACACCTTC.

Sample share makes this clone hyperexpanded. V usage is TRBV18 and J usage is TRBJ2-1; a possible D gene is TRBD1 (5 bases). The CDR3 is 17 residues long. The V gene's germline CDR1 is KGHSH and CDR2 LQKENI. Trimming shortened V by 0 bases and J by 7 bases, and 19 bases separated the two germline ends. The CDR3 DNA reads TGTGCCAGCTCACCACCGGAACAGGCCCGCCTGGGGAATGAGCAGTTCTTC. Protein product: CASSPPEQARLGNEQFF.

This clone appeared once. The chain couples TRBV28 to TRBJ2-7, with TRBD1 matching 7 bases. CDR1 MDHEN and CDR2 SYDVKM come from the germline V gene. CDR3 size: 13 residues. J lost 0 bases, V lost 6 bases, and 2 bases had no gene match. The CDR3 is CASRDRYSYEQYF. CDR3 DNA sequence: TGTGCCAGCAGGGACAGGTACTCCTACGAGCAGTACTTC.

This clone is medium-sized in the sample. V usage is TRBV11-3 and J usage is TRBJ2-3; 8 nucleotides align to TRBD2. The V segment lost 5 bases and the J segment 5 bases; nucleotides outside the gene matches: 9. CDR3 length: 15 residues. Germline V gene sequence: CDR1 SGHNT, CDR2 YENEEA. CDR3 region: CASSARGLGEDTQYF. CDR3 DNA sequence: TGTGCCAGCAGCGCCAGGGGACTAGGGGAAGATACGCAGTATTTT.

This chain joins TRBV15 and TRBJ2-1, with TRBD2 identical over 13 bases. Germline V lookup: CDR1 LNHNV, CDR2 YYDKDF (reference sequence). V trimming: 1 base; J trimming: 12 bases; junction bases outside the gene matches: 6. This CDR3 comprises 15 residues. DNA for the CDR3: TGTGCCACCAGCAGAGCGGGACTAGCGGGACAAGGGCAGTTCTTC. It codes for CATSRAGLAGQGQFF.

The chain couples TRBV6-7 to TRBJ2-3, with 8 bases aligning to TRBD2. TRBV6-7 is marked as an open reading frame, function uncertain. The V gene end was trimmed by 1 base and the J gene end by 2 bases; junction bases not matched to a gene: 5. The CDR3 runs to 16 residues. The CDR3, as DNA: TGTGCCAGCAGTTACTTACTAGCGGCCAACACAGATACGCAGTATTTT. This translates into CASSYLLAANTDTQYF.

This sequence joins TRBV19 and TRBJ1-3; perhaps TRBD1 as D (5 bases). CDR3 size: 13 residues. Germline CDR1 and CDR2: LNHDA and SQIVND (reference sequence). With 9 bases removed from V and 3 bases from J, the gap between germline ends came to 12 bases. As DNA, the CDR3 is TGTGCCAGCAGGGTTCTTCGTGGAAACACCATATATTTT. Protein: CASRVLRGNTIYF.

This clone was detected a few times. The rearrangement links TRBV11-3 to TRBJ2-3; perhaps TRBD2 as D (6 bases). Germline V gene data show CDR1 as SGHNT and CDR2 as YENEEA. V lost 2 bases and J lost 5, with 20 bases in between. The CDR3 is made up of 17 amino acids. The CDR3 region has the DNA TGTGCCAGCAGCTTATCCCATACTAGCCGGGGCGGAGATACGCAGTATTTT. Translation gives CASSLSHTSRGGDTQYF.

CDR3: CASSSPTGFTEKLFF. In nucleotides, the CDR3 is TGTGCCAGTAGTTCTCCGACAGGGTTTACTGAAAAACTGTTTTTT. The chain is built from TRBV19 and TRBJ1-4; 7 nucleotides agree with TRBD1. The V segment lost 5 bases and the J segment 7 bases; nucleotides outside the gene matches: 10. Germline assignment: CDR1 LNHDA and CDR2 SQIVND (reference sequence). CDR3 size: 15 residues. Variable domain in full (rest from reference TRBV19 and TRBJ1-4): DGGITQSPKYLFRKEGQNVTLSCEQNLNHDAMYWYRQDPGQGLRLIYYSQIVNDFQKGDIAEGYSVSREKKESFPLTVTSAQKNPTAFYLCASSSPTGFTEKLFFGSGTQLSVL.

By share, this clone ranks as medium-sized (0.01 to 0.1%). The rearrangement links TRBV9 to TRBJ2-1, with D tentatively TRBD2 (5 bases). The V gene lost 5 bases and the J gene lost 8 bases, with 20 bases spanning the gap. Germline V gene data show CDR1 as SGDLS and CDR2 as YYNGEE. The CDR3 is made up of 15 amino acids. CDR3 region: CASSEMTRRVDEQFF. For the CDR3, the DNA is TGTGCCAGCAGTGAAATGACCCGGCGGGTCGATGAGCAGTTCTTC.

In its sample, this clone ranks as large. The CDR3 loop reads CASSLRRDTDTQYF. The CDR3, as DNA: TGTGCCAGCAGCTTAAGGAGGGACACAGATACGCAGTATTTT. V is TRBV11-3 and J is TRBJ2-3; weak D call: TRBD2 (6 bases). The CDR3 contains 14 residues. The germline gives CDR1 SGHNT, CDR2 YENEEA. V was shortened by 2 bases and J by 2 bases, with 8 bases between the two germline ends.

This clone showed up just a few times. The rearrangement uses TRBV1 and TRBJ1-4. TRBV1 is shown as a pseudogene. The CDR3 has 14 residues. CDR3 nucleotides: TGCGCCAGCAGCCTTGCGGCTGGGGAAGAAAAACTGTTTTTT. Amino acids: CASSLAAGEEKLFF.

The V call is TRBV19, the J call TRBJ1-1, with a possible D match to TRBD1 (6 bases). V was shortened by 7 bases and J by 5 bases, with 14 bases between the two germline ends. Germline CDR1 and CDR2: LNHDA and SQIVND (reference sequence). CDR3 length equals 13 residues. CDR3 region: CASTLGQTTEAFF. The CDR3 nucleotides are TGTGCCAGTACCTTAGGACAGACGACTGAAGCTTTCTTT. Full variable domain (remainder filled in from reference TRBV19 and TRBJ1-1): DGGITQSPKYLFRKEGQNVTLSCEQNLNHDAMYWYRQDPGQGLRLIYYSQIVNDFQKGDIAEGYSVSREKKESFPLTVTSAQKNPTAFYLCASTLGQTTEAFFGQGTRLTVV.

The chain carries TRBV28 and TRBJ2-5, with a weak D call TRBD1 (5 bases). There are 16 residues in the CDR3. CDR1 and CDR2 (germline): MDHEN, SYDVKM. V dropped 8 bases and J dropped 7 bases, with 26 bases sitting between them. As DNA, the CDR3 is TGTGCCAGCGGAAATTTAGGACATCGAGGTTCGGCGACCCAGTACTTC. This codes for CASGNLGHRGSATQYF.

This clone was seen a handful of times. The J gene is TRBJ1-1, the V gene TRBV28; D not certain. Germline V lookup: CDR1 MDHEN, CDR2 SYDVKM. The ends were cut back, 5 bases at V and 1 base at J, with 11 bases in the middle. The CDR3 extends over 14 amino acids. For the CDR3, the DNA is TGTGCCAGCAGTAGGGTGCCGGAGAACACTGAAGCTTTCTTT. Encoded protein: CASSRVPENTEAFF.

This chain uses TRBV25-1 with TRBJ1-1; the D gene is possibly TRBD1 (5 bases). The CDR3 sequence is 16 residues long. The germline V gene encodes CDR1 MGHDK and CDR2 SYGVNS. V was trimmed by 2 bases and J by 1 base, leaving 14 bases between them. The CDR3 reads CASSEEGRGWNTEAFF. In nucleotides, the CDR3 is TGTGCCAGCAGTGAAGAGGGGAGGGGATGGAACACTGAAGCTTTCTTT.

This clone turned up a few times. V usage is TRBV11-3 and J usage is TRBJ2-3; tentative D call: TRBD2 (6 bases). Germline V gives CDR1 SGHNT, CDR2 YENEEA. Trimming left V 3 bases short and J 3 bases short, with 19 bases between. This CDR3 comprises 17 residues. The CDR3 DNA reads as TGTGCCAGCAGCTTTCGATTGACCGGGAGTGGGACAGATACGCAGTATTTT. Its translation: CASSFRLTGSGTDTQYF.